This TCR beta chain was recorded in a study of T cells in Graves' hyperthyroidism and ophthalmopathy. Study overall: Peripheral blood was secured at the point of initial diagnosis, before any treatment.

The source material, RNA transcripts, was used to amplify TCR beta CDR3 regions. The HTBI primer set drove a first-round RT-PCR of the TCR CDR3. TCRdb reanalysed the multiplex PCR reads using MiXCR and keeps one entry per CDR3 protein. The table has a few hundred thousand distinct CDR3 sequences, about 20% seen once. Sequencing was done on a sample of blood. The source of this sequence is a woman aged 50 to 60 with Graves' hyperthyroidism.

The CDR3 sequence is CASSPGQLEKLFF. DNA for the CDR3: TGTGCCAGCTCTCCCGGACAGCTTGAAAAACTGTTTTTT. The chain has TRBV18 and TRBJ1-4, with a tentative D call TRBD1 (6 bases). Trimming stripped 6 bases from V and 7 bases from J, with 12 bases between. Germline V gene sequence: CDR1 KGHSH, CDR2 LQKENI. The CDR3 loop spans 13 amino acids. Full variable domain (rest looked up from reference TRBV18 and TRBJ1-4): NAGVMQNPRHLVRRRGQEARLRCSPMKGHSHVYWYRQLPEEGLKFMVYLQKENIIDESGMPKERFSAEFPKEGPSILRIQQVVRGDSAAYFCASSPGQLEKLFFGSGTQLSVL.